A single sample is the source of the 21 T cell receptor beta chains below, sequenced in a study of glioma-infiltrating T cells. Using RNA template, CDR3s of TCR alpha and beta were amplified with iRepertoire arm-PCR. In TCRdb, the multiplex PCR reads were re-called with MiXCR into one record per CDR3 protein. The sample contains roughly 100,000 distinct CDR3 sequences, about 28% of which appear only once. The sequenced sample consisted of glioma tissue, nonneoplastic brain tissue, or PBMCs (not recorded which). The receptors stem from a human donor with low-grade glioma or glioblastoma, undergoing nonglioma brain surgery, or in good health (not recorded which).

This clonotype showed up many times. This chain uses TRBV6-1 with TRBJ2-1; TRBD1 matches at 7 bases. This CDR3 is 15 amino acids long. Looked up from germline, CDR1 is MNHNS and CDR2 is SASEGT. V shed 6 bases and J 4 bases; nucleotides not matched to a gene: 9. The CDR3 DNA reads TGTGCCAGCAGATTCGACAGGGAAACTTACAATGAGCAGTTCTTC. Translating gives CASRFDRETYNEQFF.

The genes are TRBV12-2 and TRBJ1-1; the table's D call, TRBD1, was not checked against the DNA. TRBV12-2 is an annotated pseudogene. The length of the CDR3 is 18 residues. The CDR3 nucleotides are TGTGCAAGTCGCTTAGGCGGGGGACGGGACAGACCAAACACTGAAGCTTTCTTT. Translating it yields CASRLGGGRDRPNTEAFF.

Concerning this clonotype itself: Since a much larger clone is just one base distant, this may be a read error. This sequence joins TRBV6-2 or TRBV6-3 and TRBJ1-3, with D possibly matching TRBD1 (6 bases). The CDR3 is 15 amino acids. With 5 bases removed from V and 1 base from J, the gap between germline ends came to 12 bases. The germline V gene encodes CDR1 MNHEY and CDR2 SVGEGT. The CDR3 protein is CASSPGRGSGNTIYF. The DNA for the CDR3 is TGTGCCAGCAGTCCAGGCAGGGGATCTGGAAACACCATATATTTT.

A few counts support this clonotype. The chain carries TRBV7-8 and TRBJ2-1; weak D call: TRBD2 (7 bases). Per the germline V gene, CDR1 is SGHVS and CDR2 is FQNEAQ. Trimming left V 4 bases short and J 1 base short, with 26 bases between. The CDR3 has 20 amino acids. The CDR3 sequence: CASSSRGGGWRGESYNEQFF. In DNA, the CDR3 is TGTGCCAGCAGCTCAAGAGGGGGGGGTTGGAGGGGGGAATCCTACAATGAGCAGTTCTTC. Combining the CDR3 with reference TRBV7-8 and TRBJ2-1 gives the whole variable domain GAGVSQSPRYKVAKRGQDVALRCDPISGHVSLFWYQQALGQGPEFLTYFQNEAQLDKSGLPSDRFFAERPEGSVSTLKIQRTQQEDSAVYLCASSSRGGGWRGESYNEQFFGPGTRLTVL.

As concerns this clonotype: A much bigger clone sits one base away, suggesting this may be a read error. This chain's CDR3 is CSIVETQDGYTF. Written as DNA, the CDR3 is TGCAGCATTGTGGAGACACAAGATGGCTACACCTTC. The chain recombines TRBV29-1 with TRBJ1-2, with D unclear. V lost 8 bases to trimming and J lost 6 bases, with 16 bases between them. Germline V gene lookup returns CDR1 SQVTM and CDR2 ANQGSEA. This CDR3 is 12 amino acids long.

This clonotype has ten or more counts. The junction and the germline gene differ at one end; a read error may be behind it. The chain carries TRBV29-1 and TRBJ2-1; D uncertain. The CDR3 covers 10 residues. From germline, CDR1 is SQVTM and CDR2 ANQGSEA. DNA of the CDR3: TGCAGCGTGGAAGCTAATGAGCAGTTCTTC. This sequence encodes CSVEANEQFF.

This clonotype has a single count. Sequence at one end of the junction differs from germline and may be a read error. V usage is TRBV18 and J usage is TRBJ2-1, with a possible D match to TRBD2 (7 bases). This CDR3 is 14 amino acids long. Per germline, CDR1 KGHSH and CDR2 LQKENI. The CDR3 bases are TGTGCCAGGTCACCCGGGGGGCCCTACAATGAGCAGTTCTTC. Translated, it gives CARSPGGPYNEQFF.

As regards this clonotype: A read error may explain this, as a much larger clone is one base away. The V call is TRBV19, the J call TRBJ2-3, with 8 positions matching TRBD2. The V gene end was trimmed by 4 bases and the J gene end by 8 bases; junction bases not matched to a gene: 8. CDR1 and CDR2 from the germline V gene are LNHDA and SQIVND (reference sequence). CDR3 length: 14 amino acids. As DNA, the CDR3 is TGTGCCAGTAGTACCACGGGGGGGCCAGGTACGCAGTATTTT. Protein: CASSTTGGPGTQYF.

The sample holds many counts of this clonotype. V gene TRBV6-1 combines with J gene TRBJ2-3; TRBD2 might be the D (5 bases). The CDR3 is 16 amino acids. CDR1 is MNHNS, CDR2 SASEGT, per germline. Between the trimmed V and J ends, which lost 6 bases and 0 bases, there was a span of 16 bases. The CDR3 sequence: CASSRGLASSTDTQYF. The CDR3 DNA follows: TGTGCCAGCAGCCGAGGGTTGGCTTCTAGCACAGATACGCAGTATTTT.

This clonotype was observed at least ten times. V is TRBV6-1 and J is TRBJ2-3; D unclear. This CDR3 spans 14 amino acids. V was clipped by 5 bases and J by 6 bases, with 15 bases between them. Germline loops: CDR1 MNHNS, CDR2 SASEGT. CDR3 sequence: CASSWGGIMDTQYF. The CDR3 coding sequence is TGTGCCAGCAGTTGGGGTGGTATCATGGATACGCAGTATTTT.

CDR3 region: CASSLGQGRGYTF. Here the CDR3 DNA reads TGTGCCAGTAGTCTCGGACAGGGAAGAGGCTACACCTTC. The chain uses TRBV19 and TRBJ1-2, with 8 bases identical to TRBD1. Losses at the gene ends were 5 bases for V and 8 bases for J; bases not matched to a gene: 7. Germline CDR1 reads LNHDA; CDR2 reads SQIVND (reference sequence). This CDR3 is 13 amino acids long. The variable domain in full, completed from reference TRBV19 and TRBJ1-2, reads DGGITQSPKYLFRKEGQNVTLSCEQNLNHDAMYWYRQDPGQGLRLIYYSQIVNDFQKGDIAEGYSVSREKKESFPLTVTSAQKNPTAFYLCASSLGQGRGYTFGSGTRLTVV.

In this sample, this clonotype turned up many times. V and J are TRBV3-1 and TRBJ1-1; D gene uncertain. This CDR3 spans 15 amino acids. Per the germline V gene, CDR1 is LGHDT and CDR2 is YNNKEL (reference sequence). V lost 0 bases, J lost 4 bases, and 12 bases lay in between. The CDR3 DNA reads as TGTGCCAGCAGCCAAGACCCCCCAAGGGCCACTGAAGCTTTCTTT. This encodes CASSQDPPRATEAFF.

This clonotype was recorded at least ten times. The chain recombines TRBV15 with TRBJ2-3; TRBD1 matches at 8 bases. Germline V CDR1 and CDR2: LNHNV, YYDKDF (reference sequence). The V segment lost 5 bases and the J segment 1 base; nucleotides outside the gene matches: 5. CDR3 length equals 15 residues. CDR3 loop: CATSSRTGRTDTQYF. The CDR3 DNA reads TGTGCCACCAGCTCAAGGACAGGGCGCACAGATACGCAGTATTTT.

Remarks on this clonotype: Being one base from a much bigger clone, this may be a read error. The chain is built from TRBV7-2 and TRBJ1-1, with a tentative D call TRBD1 (5 bases). V was cut by 6 bases and J by 3 bases, with 20 bases left in between. The CDR3 sequence is 16 residues long. Germline lookup yields CDR1 SGHTA and CDR2 FQGNSA. CDR3 residues: CASRLFGGGPDTEAFF. The CDR3 DNA follows: TGTGCCAGCAGGCTATTCGGGGGGGGACCGGACACTGAAGCTTTCTTT.

This clonotype was seen at least ten times. CDR3 sequence: CASQTIEEQYF. DNA of the CDR3: TGTGCCAGCCAAACGATTGAGGAGCAGTACTTC. The chain has TRBV28 and TRBJ2-7; D is ambiguous. Deletions cut 8 bases from V and 7 bases from J, with 12 bases between. This CDR3 contains 11 residues. The germline CDR1 and CDR2 sequences are MDHEN and SYDVKM.

Concerning this clonotype: The junction does not match germline at one end; this may be a read error. The CDR3 is CASSIRTEPTNYGYNF. CDR3 coding DNA: TGCGCCAGCTCTATTCGGACGGAACCAACTAACTATGGCTACAACTTC. The chain couples TRBV5-1 to TRBJ1-2, with unresolved D. Germline V lookup: CDR1 SGHRS, CDR2 YFSETQ. The CDR3 has 16 residues.

This sequence joins TRBV27 and TRBJ1-6; maybe TRBD1 (6 bases). Trimming removed 0 bases at V and 9 bases at J, with 18 bases between. Germline CDR1 is MNHEY and CDR2 is SMNVEV (reference sequence). This CDR3 has 17 residues. CDR3 loop: CASSLSGGGGRGSPLHF. The CDR3 nucleotides are TGTGCCAGCAGTTTATCAGGGGGTGGGGGGAGAGGTTCACCCCTCCACTTT.

This clonotype was picked up one time. This clone may be a read error of a much larger clone one base away. The rearrangement joins TRBV28 to TRBJ2-7, with unresolved D. Germline assignment: CDR1 MDHEN and CDR2 SYDVKM. The CDR3 consists of 12 residues. Trimming shortened V by 3 bases and J by 5 bases, and 8 bases separated the two germline ends. CDR3 region: CASSFRRNEQYF. CDR3 nucleotide sequence: TGTGCCAGCAGTTTCCGACGGAACGAGCAGTACTTC.

This clonotype appeared many times. The chain carries TRBV27 and TRBJ1-5, with a possible D match to TRBD1 (5 bases). The germline CDR1 and CDR2 sequences are MNHEY and SMNVEV (reference sequence). This CDR3 contains 13 residues. Trimming took 3 bases from V and 7 from J, leaving 10 bases between them. In DNA, the CDR3 is TGTGCCAGCAGTTTGAAAGGGGAGCAGCCCCAGCATTTT. It specifies CASSLKGEQPQHF.

This clonotype was seen ten or more times. CDR3 in amino acids: CASLPGLAGGTADTQYF. The DNA for the CDR3 is TGTGCCAGCTTACCGGGACTAGCGGGGGGAACGGCGGATACGCAGTATTTT. The V gene is TRBV7-6, the J gene TRBJ2-3; 15 bases are shared with TRBD2. The CDR3 is made up of 17 amino acids. J was trimmed by 6 bases and V by 8 bases; bases with no gene match: 12. Per germline, CDR1 SGHVS and CDR2 FNYEAQ.

Regarding this clonotype: This clone may be a read error of a much larger clone one base away. The V and J genes are TRBV20-1 and TRBJ2-1, with D perhaps TRBD2 (6 bases). This CDR3 contains 11 residues. Germline V CDR1 and CDR2: DFQATT, SNEGSKA (reference sequence). The CDR3 is CSMGLYNDQFF. In DNA, the CDR3 is TGCTCAATGGGACTTTACAATGATCAGTTCTTC.